Listed here are 12 T cell receptor beta chains from one sample, sequenced in a study of blood T cells in healthy people across ages. Primed by a sample-barcoded 5' primer and a J-beta primer mix, a second PCR proceeded for about 7 to 11 cycles. TCRdb reprocessed the 5' RACE reads via MiXCR and lists one record per CDR3 protein. The table has about 830,000 distinct CDR3 sequences, 62% seen once. Sequenced: blood. The receptors derive from a man aged 25 to 40 in good health.

This clonotype showed up many times. V and J are TRBV5-1 and TRBJ2-1; TRBD2 agrees at 7 bases. CDR3 size: 15 residues. Germline loops: CDR1 SGHRS, CDR2 YFSETQ. J gave up 1 base and V 3 bases, and 4 bases lay outside the gene matches. CDR3 region: CASSWQRGSYNEQFF. For the CDR3, the DNA is TGCGCCAGCAGCTGGCAGCGGGGTTCCTACAATGAGCAGTTCTTC.

This rearrangement joins TRBV20-1 to TRBJ1-6, with 11 nucleotides matching TRBD1. Germline trimming cut 5 bases from V and 9 bases from J; bases unmatched to any gene: 15. The CDR3 is 17 amino acids. CDR1 and CDR2 (germline): DFQATT, SNEGSKA (reference sequence). The chain's CDR3 is CSAHPGTGGFRGSPLHF. The CDR3 nucleotides read TGCAGTGCTCATCCCGGGACAGGGGGATTTCGAGGTTCACCCCTCCACTTT.

This clonotype appeared once. The CDR3 DNA is TGCAGCGCTGTACGGGACACCCACTATGGCTACACCTTC. This sequence encodes CSAVRDTHYGYTF. This rearrangement joins TRBV29-1 to TRBJ1-2; D is possibly TRBD1 (6 bases). The CDR3 loop spans 13 amino acids. Deletions cut 7 bases from V and 3 bases from J, with 15 bases between. Germline V gene lookup returns CDR1 SQVTM and CDR2 ANQGSEA.

This chain links TRBV6-6 with TRBJ1-2; 8 nucleotides align to TRBD1. The CDR3 loop spans 15 amino acids. Trimming took 5 bases from V and 6 from J; bases not matched to a gene: 11. The V gene's germline CDR1 is MNHNY and CDR2 SVGAGI (reference sequence). The CDR3 nucleotides are TGTGCCAGCAGTCGCTCCCAGGGGGCAGCGAATGGCTACACCTTC. This encodes CASSRSQGAANGYTF.

This clonotype was observed a single time. The rearrangement joins TRBV5-6 to TRBJ2-7, with 7 bases aligning to TRBD1. The closer fit of TRBJ2-5 to the DNA end suggests the J call may be wrong. The germline V gene encodes CDR1 SGHDT and CDR2 YYEEEE. There are 15 residues in the CDR3. CDR3 DNA sequence: TGTGCCAGCAGCTCCCCGACAGGGTTGGGGGAGACCCAGTACTTC. It codes for CASSSPTGLGETQYF.

This chain uses TRBV20-1 with TRBJ1-6; no reliable D call. The V end lost 6 bases, the J end lost 6 bases, and 15 bases lay between the germline ends. This CDR3 comprises 14 residues. Looked up from germline, CDR1 is DFQATT and CDR2 is SNEGSKA (reference sequence). Here the CDR3 reads CSAPIGRVNSPLHF. DNA of the CDR3: TGCAGTGCCCCCATAGGGCGAGTTAATTCACCCCTCCACTTT.

Notes on this clonotype: An end of the junction does not agree with germline; a read error may underlie this. The chain recombines TRBV4-3 with TRBJ2-5, with unresolved D. The assigned J gene may be wrong: the sequence end matches TRBJ2-7 better. Germline CDR1 and CDR2: LGHNA and YSLEER. There are 13 residues in the CDR3. Written as DNA, the CDR3 is TGCGTCAGCAGCCCCGGGCTACCGTACGAGCAGTACTTC. Translated, it gives CVSSPGLPYEQYF.

V usage is TRBV7-2 and J usage is TRBJ2-4, with TRBD2 identical over 7 bases. TRBJ2-7 matches the DNA end more closely, so the J call is doubtful. CDR3 length: 13 amino acids. CDR1 is SGHTA and CDR2 is FQGNSA in the germline V gene. CDR3 sequence (DNA): TGTGCCAGCAGAGGGCCAGCGGGGTACGAGCAGTACTTC. Its protein is CASRGPAGYEQYF.

This clonotype has only a few counts. The V gene is TRBV2, the J gene TRBJ1-2; D gene ambiguous. CDR3 length equals 14 residues. Trimming shortened V by 8 bases and J by 1 base, and 14 bases separated the two germline ends. Germline V gives CDR1 SNHLY, CDR2 FYNNEI. CDR3 coding DNA: TGTGCCAGCCCCGGACCAAGGGATAACTATGGCTACACCTTC. This codes for CASPGPRDNYGYTF.

V is TRBV4-3 and J is TRBJ1-2, with a weak D call TRBD1 (5 bases). Germline V gives CDR1 LGHNA, CDR2 YSLEER. This CDR3 contains 16 residues. The germline V and J ends were trimmed by 2 bases and 4 bases, with 17 bases remaining between them. CDR3: CASSQTGTAAFYGYTF. For the CDR3, the DNA is TGCGCCAGCAGCCAAACTGGGACCGCTGCTTTCTATGGCTACACCTTC.

The V gene is TRBV5-1, the J gene TRBJ1-2; 8 bases are a match to TRBD1. J gave up 8 bases and V 0 bases, and 6 bases lay outside the gene matches. Germline CDR1 and CDR2: SGHRS and YFSETQ. CDR3 length equals 14 residues. CDR3 protein: CASSLGTGPRGYTF. The CDR3 nucleotides are TGCGCCAGCAGCTTGGGGACAGGGCCCCGGGGCTACACCTTC.

V usage is TRBV9 and J usage is TRBJ2-3; perhaps TRBD2 as D (5 bases). The CDR3 totals 14 residues. With 6 bases removed from V and 0 bases from J, the gap between germline ends came to 11 bases. Per germline, CDR1 SGDLS and CDR2 YYNGEE. The CDR3 DNA reads TGTGCCAGCAACCGGGATTTTAGCACAGATACGCAGTATTTT. This encodes CASNRDFSTDTQYF.